The entry below describes one T cell receptor (beta chain). A few counts support this clonotype. Its antigen is still unknown. There are no base qualities to consult, and no much larger clone falls within one base. These data come from a study of blood T cells in healthy people across ages (dated by TCRdb to 2013 to 2016). In the study overall: In model experiments, template switching captured about one uniquely barcoded TCR beta cDNA molecule for every two T cells. Age-related changes in TCR beta repertoire diversity were measured in the study by deep sequencing normalized with unique cDNA molecular identifiers. The donors were split into four age groups: young (average 16 years), middle-aged (roughly 40), aged (62) and long-lived (approximately 80). To avoid experimental bias, donors of different ages were spread randomly across the sequencing lanes. Using the same blood draw, the study looked at two additional independent replicas of 1 million unique cDNA reads for two donors, one aged 18 to 30 and the other aged 80 or older. What the research found in general, with its limitations: Compared with the aged group, more naive CD4+ T cells, fewer expanded clones and increased TCR diversity were shown by the long-lived group, suggesting age selection. As age increased, observed TCR beta diversity per million T cells dropped in a roughly linear way, and a significant reduction was already evident by age around 41. Bulk unsorted PBMC profiling prevented conclusive comparison of naive and antigen-experienced compartments. Donor CMV infection status was unknown, potentially confounding age-related changes in expanded clonotypes. Estimates of total diversity from one million sequenced T cells were regarded as lower bounds and underestimates. A strong correlation was found between observed TCR beta diversity and the percentage of naive T cells measured by flow cytometry.

Systemically healthy Caucasian individuals from Russia, some 38 in total and aged roughly 6 to 100 years, were included as donors. Around 10 milliliters of peripheral blood were collected from each donor into EDTA-treated Vacutainer tubes. Ficoll-Paque density-gradient centrifugation was used to isolate PBMCs, with at least 7 million obtained per sample. Trizol reagent was used to extract total RNA from PBMCs, with at least 5.5 micrograms per sample. For every donor, flow cytometry on a PBMC aliquot measured the percentage of naive CD45RAhigh/CD27high T cells. Receptor libraries were prepared by 5' RACE. A second about 7 to 12 cycle PCR used a sample-barcoded 5' primer and a J-beta primer mix. A template-switch 5' adaptor carrying 12 random nucleotides introduced a unique molecular identifier onto each TCR beta cDNA molecule. At least 2.5 million CDR3-containing paired-end reads were obtained from each sample. First-strand cDNA synthesis was performed from all RNA using the Mint cDNA synthesis kit, with priming by a TRBC-specific oligonucleotide. After uracil-DNA glycosylase treatment, a first 18-cycle PCR used universal primers M1SS and BC2_uni_R on all cDNA. As for the original processing: Each sample was normalized by randomly selecting 1 million high-quality reads, each carrying a distinct molecular identifier. Reads with shared molecular identifiers were discarded instead of being binned into consensus sequences. CDR3 identification, clonotype clustering and error correction used MiTCR with a Q25 quality threshold and the strictest error-elimination algorithm. A nonparametric unseen species model using Euler transformation provided a lower-bound estimate of total TCR beta diversity. In-frame beta chains were kept once TCRdb had trimmed the public reads at Q25 with fastp and called clones with MiXCR. For every CDR3 protein sequence, its rows merge into one entry that carries the most common genes and DNA. These V and J calls rely on TCRdb rather than the paper's analysis. The sample includes fewer than 2,000,000 distinct CDR3 sequences, with around 40% observed a single time. The biggest ten clones account for about 23% of the sample.

The CDR3 holds 14 amino acids from the cysteine to the phenylalanine. Only the CDR3 region is kept as DNA, spanning 42 bases read in frame from base 1. For CDR1 and CDR2, the germline V gene lists SGHRS and YFSETQ. V and J lose 0 bases and 7 bases, and a span of 10 bases separates them. The TCR sequence derives from a human donor in good health. This chain joins TRBV5-1 to TRBJ2-2, with the D segment possibly TRBD1 or TRBD2, each aligning over 5 bases. Sequencing was performed on blood. The DNA is as follows: TGCGCCAGCAGCTTGGACTTTGGGGGCGGGGAGCTGTTTTTT. The translation is CASSLDFGGGELFF.